This is a list of T cell receptor beta chains from one sample in a study of T-cell memory formation after mild COVID-19. TCRdb re-called the 5' RACE reads through MiXCR, storing one row per CDR3 protein. The repertoire includes approximately 300,000 distinct CDR3 sequences, more than 15% of them detected once, and about a fifth sits in the top ten. Input material: PBMCs or a T cell subset sorted from them (not recorded which). Receptors were obtained from a man younger than 35 who had mild COVID-19 (a few samples of this study predate the infection). Cell type and time point are not known. CDR3s include the opening cysteine and the closing phenylalanine or tryptophan. D genes are given only for firm matches. Size tells how often a clone was seen (once, few, many) or the class of an expanded clone, and some rows leave it out.

d_call	clone_size	j_call	v_call	cdr3_nt	cdr3_aa
NA	few	TRBJ1-1	TRBV12-3/TRBV12-4	TGTGCCAGCAGTTTACGGGGTTTTGAAGCTTTCTTT	CASSLRGFEAFF
TRBD2	few	TRBJ2-5	TRBV6-5	TGTGCCAGCAGTTACCTAGCGGGGGGCGGGGAGACCCAGTACTTC	CASSYLAGGGETQYF
TRBD2	few	TRBJ2-3	TRBV19	TGTGCCAGTAGTATCGGGACTAATACGCAGTATTTT	CASSIGTNTQYF
NA	many	TRBJ1-1	TRBV5-1	TGCGCCAGCAGCTTGGGGGGGACCCGAGGTGGCACTGAAGCTTTCTTT	CASSLGGTRGGTEAFF
NA	many	TRBJ1-1	TRBV7-2	TGTGCCAGCAGCTTGTGGGAGGGGACTGAAGCTTTCTTT	CASSLWEGTEAFF
NA	NA	TRBJ1-6	TRBV14	TGTGCCAGCAGCCCCGGGCAGGGGTGGTCACCCCTCCACTTT	CASSPGQGWSPLHF
NA	NA	TRBJ2-6	TRBV7-2	TGTGCCAGCAGCGTCTATTCTGGGGCCAACGTCCTGACTTTC	CASSVYSGANVLTF
TRBD1	few	TRBJ2-3	TRBV18	TGTGCCAGCTCACCATCCGGACAGGGGGCACGGGATACGCAGTATTTT	CASSPSGQGARDTQYF
TRBD1	few	TRBJ2-1	TRBV29-1	TGCAGCGTTGAGCGGGGACAGGGGGGTTACAATGAGCAGTTCTTC	CSVERGQGGYNEQFF
NA	NA	TRBJ2-7	TRBV15	TGTGCCACCAGCAGAGTGGGCTACGAGCAGTACTTC	CATSRVGYEQYF
NA	NA	TRBJ1-1	TRBV4-1	TGCGCCAGCAGCCAAGACCGGGGTATGAACACTGAAGCTTTCTTT	CASSQDRGMNTEAFF
NA	few	TRBJ1-6	TRBV7-9	TGTGCCAGCAGACCCTCATGGGGGGCAGGGGTGGATTCACCCCTCCACTTT	CASRPSWGAGVDSPLHF
NA	NA	TRBJ1-5	TRBV29-1	TGCAGCGCGATTAAAGGGGGGTCAGATAGCAATCAGCCCCAGCATTTT	CSAIKGGSDSNQPQHF
TRBD1	many	TRBJ1-4	TRBV5-1	TGCGCCAGCAGCTTGGGGGACAGGGGATTTAATGAAAAACTGTTTTTT	CASSLGDRGFNEKLFF
NA	NA	TRBJ2-7	TRBV7-9	TGTGCCAGCAGCCACCCCCGGGTGGACCGCTACGAGCAGTACTTC	CASSHPRVDRYEQYF
NA	NA	TRBJ2-3	TRBV4-3	TGCGCCAGCAGCCAAGATGGGAGAGAGGGATTCACAGATACGCAGTATTTT	CASSQDGREGFTDTQYF
NA	NA	TRBJ1-6	TRBV7-2	TGTGCCAGCAGCCCACGACAGTATTCACCCCTCCACTTT	CASSPRQYSPLHF
NA	NA	TRBJ2-5	TRBV3-1	TGTGCCAGCAGGCCGGGGGCTATGGAGACCCAGTACTTC	CASRPGAMETQYF
NA	few	TRBJ2-5	TRBV7-2	TGTGCCAGCAGCTTAATGGGCGTCGAGACCCAGTACTTC	CASSLMGVETQYF
TRBD2	few	TRBJ2-3	TRBV28	TGTGCCAGCAGTCCGTCTCGAGCGGGGGACACAGATACGCAGTATTTT	CASSPSRAGDTDTQYF
NA	NA	TRBJ2-1	TRBV20-1	TGCAGTGCTACCCCTGCGAAGGGGGGCATTGAGCAGTTCTTC	CSATPAKGGIEQFF
TRBD2	few	TRBJ2-3	TRBV5-1	TGCGCCAGCAGGGGGGGGAGCACAGATACGCAGTATTTT	CASRGGSTDTQYF
TRBD2	once	TRBJ2-3	TRBV27	TGTGCCAGCAGTAGCCGGACTAGCGGGGGAACAGATACGCAGTATTTT	CASSSRTSGGTDTQYF
NA	few	TRBJ1-5	TRBV28	TGTGCCAGCAGCAACCAACGACAGCCCCAGCATTTT	CASSNQRQPQHF
TRBD1	NA	TRBJ2-7	TRBV19	TGTGCCTCCCTGGGACAGGGACACCAGGAGCAGTACTTC	CASLGQGHQEQYF
NA	NA	TRBJ2-3	TRBV9	TGTGCCAGCAGCGTAGCTGGGCAGGGCGCAGATACGCAGTATTTT	CASSVAGQGADTQYF
NA	NA	TRBJ2-7	TRBV5-1	TGCGCCAGCAGCTTGGAGGTCGGAGCCTACGAGCAGTACTTC	CASSLEVGAYEQYF
NA	NA	TRBJ1-2	TRBV4-1	TGCGCCAGCAGCCATACCTACACCTTGTCGGGGACCTTC	CASSHTYTLSGTF
NA	NA	TRBJ2-7	TRBV12-3/TRBV12-4	TGTGCCAGCAGGGGCAGGGGTTACGAGCAGTACTTC	CASRGRGYEQYF
NA	NA	TRBJ2-1	TRBV7-3	TGTGCCAGCAGCTTCGCCGGCTACGATGAGCAGTTCTTC	CASSFAGYDEQFF
TRBD1	few	TRBJ2-2	TRBV5-1	TGCGCCAGCAGCATGGGACAGGCAGGCGGGGAGCTGTTTTTT	CASSMGQAGGELFF
NA	many	TRBJ2-7	TRBV5-1	TGCGCCAGCAGCTTCGGCAGTTCCTACGAGCAGTACTTC	CASSFGSSYEQYF
TRBD1	NA	TRBJ2-5	TRBV12-3/TRBV12-4	TGTGCCAGCAGTTTCGACAGGGGGGGTACCCAGTACTTC	CASSFDRGGTQYF
NA	few	TRBJ1-1	TRBV29-1	TGCAGCGTTGGAAGGGTGAACACTGAAGCTTTCTTT	CSVGRVNTEAFF
TRBD1	few	TRBJ1-2	TRBV19	TGTGCCAGCTTGTCAGGGGGTGCCGGTGGCTACACCTTC	CASLSGGAGGYTF
TRBD1	few	TRBJ2-2	TRBV4-2	TGTGCCAGCAGCCAATTTGGACAGGGACACACCGGGGAGCTGTTTTTT	CASSQFGQGHTGELFF
TRBD2	few	TRBJ2-2	TRBV20-1	TGCAGCGTGCCGGGACTATTGAACACCGGGGAGCTGTTTTTT	CSVPGLLNTGELFF
NA	NA	TRBJ2-3	TRBV12-3/TRBV12-4	TGTGCCAGCAGTTCCCATAGGGGGGGGAGCACAGATACGCAGTATTTT	CASSSHRGGSTDTQYF
NA	NA	TRBJ2-5	TRBV19	TGTGCCAGTAGTAAACCTGGACAGCAAGAGACCCAGTACTTC	CASSKPGQQETQYF
NA	NA	TRBJ2-1	TRBV19	TGTGCCAGTAGTATGGGAGGGGGGCCCAATGAGCAGTTCTTC	CASSMGGGPNEQFF
NA	NA	TRBJ1-2	TRBV7-2	TGTGCCAGCAGCTCGCCCACCGCTGAGAGAGGCTACACCTTC	CASSSPTAERGYTF
TRBD2	few	TRBJ2-2	TRBV27	TGTGCCAGCAGCCCACCGGGGCTAGCGGGGGTGAACACCGGGGAGCTGTTTTTT	CASSPPGLAGVNTGELFF
NA	many	TRBJ2-2	TRBV4-1	TGCGCCAGCAGCCAACTACCCCATTGGCTGGGGAACACCGGGGAGCTGTTTTTT	CASSQLPHWLGNTGELFF
NA	few	TRBJ2-3	TRBV24-1	TGTGCCACCAGGAGCGGACAAAGCACAGATACGCAGTATTTT	CATRSGQSTDTQYF
NA	few	TRBJ1-1	TRBV29-1	TGCAGCGTTCATCACGGGAACACTGAAGCTTTCTTT	CSVHHGNTEAFF
NA	few	TRBJ2-3	TRBV29-1	TGCAGCGTTGAAGGTGACAGAAGCACAGATACGCAGTATTTT	CSVEGDRSTDTQYF
NA	few	TRBJ2-3	TRBV6-8	TGTGCCAGCAGTTACGCACCAGACAGCAAAAACACAGATACGCAGTATTTT	CASSYAPDSKNTDTQYF
TRBD1	many	TRBJ2-1	TRBV20-1	TGCAGTGCTAGAGACCCCACAGGGGGCAGTGAGCAGTTCTTC	CSARDPTGGSEQFF